Following are 8 T cell receptor beta chains from one sample sequenced in a study of blood T cell repertoires in COVID-19. The assay was immunoSEQ multiplex PCR, and TCRdb's table has in-frame clones only and misses some. The sample lists 410,000 or so clones, approximately 91% occurring once. Sequencing input: peripheral blood. The receptors were sampled from a woman between 40 and 50 years old with COVID-19, enrolled during active disease.

In its sample, this clone was seen once. The chain has TRBV28 and TRBJ1-1; 11 nucleotides align to TRBD1. V was pared by 2 bases and J by 5 bases, with 4 bases of the junction left unmatched. This CDR3 is built from 15 residues. Germline CDR1 and CDR2: MDHEN and SYDVKM. CDR3 region: CASSLTGQGATEAFF. Here the CDR3 DNA reads TGTGCCAGCAGTTTAACCGGACAGGGGGCAACTGAAGCTTTCTTT.

The count of this clone is one. V and J are TRBV7-2 and TRBJ2-7; D remains unclear. The CDR3 loop spans 16 amino acids. The V end was cut by 0 bases, the J end by 5 bases, with 17 bases between. Looked up from germline, CDR1 is SGHTA and CDR2 is FQGNSA. CDR3 in amino acids: CASSLANAAARDEQYF. The CDR3 coding sequence is TGTGCCAGCAGCTTAGCAAATGCGGCTGCCCGGGACGAGCAGTACTTC.

V and J are TRBV7-2 and TRBJ2-7, with 7 bases identical to TRBD2. The CDR3 sequence is 13 residues long. The ends lost 4 bases at V and 6 bases at J; junction bases unmatched: 6. The germline V gene has CDR1 SGHTA and CDR2 FQGNSA. The CDR3 sequence: CASSSIGLGEQYF. For the CDR3, the DNA is TGTGCCAGCAGCTCAATCGGACTAGGCGAGCAGTACTTC.

The chain employs TRBV28 and TRBJ1-3; D unresolved. This CDR3 spans 15 amino acids. The V end was cut by 3 bases, the J end by 0 bases, with 9 bases between. Germline loops: CDR1 MDHEN, CDR2 SYDVKM. As DNA, the CDR3 is TGTGCCAGCAGTTTGTGGGCAACCTCTGGAAACACCATATATTTT. The encoded protein is CASSLWATSGNTIYF.

The J gene is TRBJ2-3, the V gene TRBV18; possible D gene TRBD2, 7 bases. Germline loops: CDR1 KGHSH, CDR2 LQKENI. This CDR3 has 16 residues. Deletions cut 2 bases from V and 1 base from J, with 13 bases between. The CDR3 sequence is CASSPVAGARTDTQYF. CDR3 nucleotides: TGTGCCAGCTCACCAGTTGCGGGGGCCCGCACAGATACGCAGTATTTT.

On this clone: The sample contains more than one DNA sequence encoding this CDR3. This rearrangement joins TRBV7-9 to TRBJ1-1; tentative D call: TRBD1 (6 bases). Per the germline V gene, CDR1 is SEHNR and CDR2 is FQNEAQ (reference sequence). Trimming left V 4 bases short and J 1 base short, with 7 bases between. The CDR3 totals 13 residues. The chain's CDR3 is CASSSQGNTEAFF. The CDR3 DNA reads as TGTGCCAGCAGCTCACAGGGGAACACTGAAGCTTTCTTT.

This clone came up once. The rearrangement uses TRBV4-1 and TRBJ1-1, with D perhaps matching TRBD1 (5 bases). Trimming removed 1 base from V and 2 bases from J, with 11 bases in between. The CDR3 is made up of 15 amino acids. The germline gives CDR1 MGHRA, CDR2 YSYEKL. This CDR3 reads CASSQGARVNTEAFF. For the CDR3, the DNA is TGCGCCAGCAGCCAAGGTGCCAGGGTTAACACTGAAGCTTTCTTT.

J is TRBJ2-7 and V is TRBV9; TRBD1 agrees at 11 bases. The germline V gene encodes CDR1 SGDLS and CDR2 YYNGEE. V lost 3 bases to trimming and J lost 7 bases; unmatched junction nucleotides: 6. The length of the CDR3 is 14 residues. CDR3 DNA sequence: TGTGCCAGCAGCGCGGGACAGGGGGTCTGGGAGCAGTACTTC. Its translation: CASSAGQGVWEQYF.